Each of the 19 T cell receptor beta chains below was sequenced from the same sample in a study of read filtering for tumor transcriptome and immune sequencing. The library was built from roughly 400 ng RNA with molecular barcoded adaptors for alpha/delta and beta/gamma chains. MiXCR, applied by TCRdb to the reads, yields one record per CDR3 protein. The sample carries under 25,000 distinct CDR3 sequences, approximately 14% recorded once. The specimen was a population of CD138-negative cells sorted from bone marrow. These receptors all stem from a donor aged 40 or over with multiple myeloma.

V is TRBV6-5 and J is TRBJ2-3, with D unresolved. Between the trimmed V and J ends, which lost 2 bases and 2 bases, there was a span of 5 bases. CDR1 MNHEY and CDR2 SVGAGI come from the germline V gene. The CDR3 extends over 13 amino acids. Here the CDR3 reads CASSYRSTDTQYF. The CDR3 DNA reads TGTGCCAGCAGTTACCGGTCCACAGATACGCAGTATTTT.

Ten or more counts support this clonotype. The chain recombines TRBV29-1 with TRBJ2-2; TRBD1 matches at 12 bases. The CDR3 spans 11 residues. Trimming took 0 bases from V and 16 from J; bases not matched to a gene: 0. Germline V gives CDR1 SQVTM, CDR2 ANQGSEA. The CDR3 sequence: CSVEEGQGAFF. The CDR3 nucleotides are TGCAGCGTTGAAGAGGGACAGGGGGCGTTTTTT.

This clonotype was seen many times. The V call is TRBV3-1, the J call TRBJ1-1; possible D gene TRBD1, 5 bases. In germline, CDR1 is LGHDT, CDR2 YNNKEL (reference sequence). CDR3 size: 12 residues. V was clipped by 1 base and J by 12 bases, with 12 bases between them. The DNA of the CDR3 is TGTGCCAGCAGCCAAGCTAGGGGAGGAACTTTCTTT. This codes for CASSQARGGTFF.

There are many counts of this clonotype. V is TRBV12-3 or TRBV12-4 and J is TRBJ1-1; TRBD1 matches 7 bases. V gave up 6 bases and J gave up 6 bases; unmatched junction bases: 7. CDR3 size: 13 residues. CDR3 DNA: TGTGCCAGCAGATCTACAGGGGTACCTGAAGCTTTCTTT. Amino acids: CASRSTGVPEAFF.

Comments on this clonotype: Since a much larger clone is just one base distant, this may be a read error. The chain is built from TRBV5-1 and TRBJ2-7; either TRBD1 or TRBD2 may supply D (5 bases each). Germline CDR1 reads SGHRS; CDR2 reads YFSETQ. The CDR3 has 14 residues. The CDR3 nucleotides are TGCGCCTGCAGCTTGGGACCAGAAATGCGCGAGCAGTACTTC. This translates into CACSLGPEMREQYF.

This clonotype came up many times. This chain joins TRBV6-6 and TRBJ2-7, with D unresolved. Germline V gene lookup returns CDR1 MNHNY and CDR2 SVGAGI (reference sequence). The CDR3 covers 12 residues. V dropped 6 bases and J dropped 7 bases, with 13 bases sitting between them. The CDR3 region is CASRPSSLEQYF. CDR3 DNA sequence: TGTGCCAGCAGGCCCAGTAGTTTGGAGCAGTACTTC.

At least ten counts were recorded for this clonotype. V usage is TRBV7-9 and J usage is TRBJ2-1; D remains ambiguous. The CDR3 contains 12 residues. Per germline, CDR1 SEHNR and CDR2 FQNEAQ (reference sequence). The V gene lost 2 bases and the J gene lost 9 bases, with 8 bases spanning the gap. CDR3 DNA sequence: TGTGCCAGCAGCTTACCGGCGGTTGAGCAGTTCTTC. Amino acid sequence: CASSLPAVEQFF. Combining the CDR3 with reference TRBV7-9 and TRBJ2-1 gives the whole variable domain DTGVSQNPRHKITKRGQNVTFRCDPISEHNRLYWYRQTLGQGPEFLTYFQNEAQLEKSRLLSDRFSAERPKGSFSTLEIQRTEQGDSAMYLCASSLPAVEQFFGPGTRLTVL.

This clonotype was seen ten or more times. The chain joins TRBV5-4 to TRBJ2-3; D remains ambiguous. Germline assignment: CDR1 SGHNT and CDR2 YYREEE (reference sequence). V was trimmed by 2 bases and J by 0 bases, leaving 4 bases between them. CDR3 length equals 13 residues. The CDR3 DNA follows: TGTGCCAGCAGCTTCAGGAGCACAGATACGCAGTATTTT. It codes for CASSFRSTDTQYF.

This clonotype was recorded at least ten times. The rearrangement uses TRBV20-1 and TRBJ2-6, with D tentatively TRBD1 (5 bases). CDR3 length: 17 residues. Germline V CDR1 and CDR2: DFQATT, SNEGSKA (reference sequence). Trimming left V 5 bases short and J 4 bases short, with 21 bases between. The chain's CDR3 is CSALTDRVYGGANVLTF. The DNA for the CDR3 is TGCAGTGCTCTAACCGACAGAGTATATGGCGGGGCCAACGTCCTGACTTTC.

The table lists this clonotype with a few counts. The V gene is TRBV20-1, the J gene TRBJ2-3; TRBD1 matches 7 bases. V lost 3 bases, J lost 8 bases, and 14 bases stayed unmatched. The length of the CDR3 is 15 residues. The germline V gene encodes CDR1 DFQATT and CDR2 SNEGSKA (reference sequence). The chain's CDR3 is CSARVDRLGTSTQYF. Written as DNA, the CDR3 is TGCAGTGCTAGGGTGGACAGGTTGGGAACAAGTACGCAGTATTTT.

As regards this clonotype: A read error may explain this, as a much larger clone is one base away. The J gene is TRBJ2-5, the V gene TRBV7-9; TRBD2 aligns across 7 bases. This CDR3 contains 13 residues. CDR1 is SEHNR and CDR2 is FQNEAQ in the germline V gene (reference sequence). The V gene end was trimmed by 8 bases and the J gene end by 5 bases; junction bases not matched to a gene: 8. CDR3 sequence (DNA): TGTGCCAGCGAGCAAGCGGGATCTGAGACCCAGTACTTC. Translated: CASEQAGSETQYF.

This clonotype was seen more than once but under ten times. Written as DNA, the CDR3 is TGTGCCAGCAAGTTAGACCGAAACTCCTACGAGCAGTACTTC. It is translated as CASKLDRNSYEQYF. This chain joins TRBV12-3 or TRBV12-4 and TRBJ2-7; D gene unclear. The CDR3 is made up of 14 amino acids. Trimming took off 7 bases at V and 0 bases at J, with 13 bases between the two ends.

This clonotype was found many times. This chain links TRBV29-1 with TRBJ2-7; no clear D gene. With 5 bases removed from V and 7 bases from J, the gap between germline ends came to 15 bases. CDR3 length: 12 amino acids. Germline V gene data show CDR1 as SQVTM and CDR2 as ANQGSEA. The CDR3, as DNA: TGCAGCGTTCTAGGACCGGATTTAGAGCAGTACTTC. This encodes CSVLGPDLEQYF.

The CDR3 loop reads CATSGRPGLEAFF. In DNA, the CDR3 is TGTGCCACCAGCGGTAGACCGGGTCTTGAAGCTTTCTTT. This chain links TRBV15 with TRBJ1-1; unclear D gene. V gave up 5 bases and J gave up 7 bases, with 14 bases separating them. Germline assignment: CDR1 LNHNV and CDR2 YYDKDF (reference sequence). The length of the CDR3 is 13 residues.

This clonotype occurred many times. The rearrangement joins TRBV29-1 to TRBJ2-1; 9 bases are a match to TRBD2. V trimming: 1 base; J trimming: 16 bases; junction bases outside the gene matches: 8. The length of the CDR3 is 12 residues. Germline CDR1 and CDR2: SQVTM and ANQGSEA. CDR3 coding DNA: TGCAGCGTTGAAGGTAGCGGGAGTACCCGCTTCTTC. Protein: CSVEGSGSTRFF.

In this sample, this clonotype turned up many times. The V gene is TRBV19, the J gene TRBJ2-1; TRBD2 aligns across 7 bases. CDR3 size: 14 residues. Germline CDR1 LNHDA, CDR2 SQIVND (reference sequence). Trimming at V came to 6 bases and at J to 0 bases, leaving 2 bases not matched to a gene. For the CDR3, the DNA is TGTGCCAGTAGCCGCGGGGGCTCCTACAATGAGCAGTTCTTC. This translates into CASSRGGSYNEQFF.

This clonotype was seen many times. V is TRBV2 and J is TRBJ1-2, with TRBD1 matching over 8 bases. The CDR3 has 14 amino acids. Germline V CDR1 and CDR2: SNHLY, FYNNEI. J lost 7 bases, V lost 2 bases, and 6 bases had no gene match. The CDR3 loop reads CASSEQGASSGYTF. DNA of the CDR3: TGTGCCAGCAGTGAACAGGGGGCGTCTTCTGGCTACACCTTC. Full variable domain (remainder filled in from reference TRBV2 and TRBJ1-2): EPEVTQTPSHQVTQMGQEVILRCVPISNHLYFYWYRQILGQKVEFLVSFYNNEISEKSEIFDDQFSVERPDGSNFTLKIRSTKLEDSAMYFCASSEQGASSGYTFGSGTRLTVV.

This clonotype was picked up many times. This sequence joins TRBV19 and TRBJ1-4, with D uncertain. V lost 10 bases and J lost 1, with 13 bases in between. This CDR3 contains 14 residues. Germline V gene sequence: CDR1 LNHDA, CDR2 SQIVND (reference sequence). The CDR3, as DNA: TGTGCCACCAAGGACCGTCGAACTAATGAAAAACTGTTTTTT. Translated, it gives CATKDRRTNEKLFF.

This clonotype was seen many times. The J gene is TRBJ2-7, the V gene TRBV11-2; D unclear. Trimming took off 3 bases at V and 0 bases at J, with 0 bases between the two ends. This CDR3 comprises 11 residues. The germline CDR1 and CDR2 sequences are SGHAT and FQNNGV. Here the CDR3 reads CASSFSYEQYF. The CDR3 DNA reads as TGTGCCAGCAGCTTCTCCTACGAGCAGTACTTC.